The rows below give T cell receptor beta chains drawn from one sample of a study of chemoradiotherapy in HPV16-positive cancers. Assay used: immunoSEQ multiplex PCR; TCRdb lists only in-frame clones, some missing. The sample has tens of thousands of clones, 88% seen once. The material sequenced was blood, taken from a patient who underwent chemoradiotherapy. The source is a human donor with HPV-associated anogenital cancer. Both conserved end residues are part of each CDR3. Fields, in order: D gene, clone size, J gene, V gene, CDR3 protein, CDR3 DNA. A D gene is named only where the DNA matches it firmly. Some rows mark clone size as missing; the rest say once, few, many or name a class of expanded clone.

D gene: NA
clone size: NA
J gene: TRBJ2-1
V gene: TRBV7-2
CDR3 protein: CASSSGREEYNEQFF
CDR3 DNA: TGTGCCAGCAGCTCGGGGCGGGAAGAATACAATGAGCAGTTCTTC

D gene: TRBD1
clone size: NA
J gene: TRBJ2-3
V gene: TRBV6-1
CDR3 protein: CASTSGTAVDTQYF
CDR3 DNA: TGTGCCAGCACTTCCGGGACAGCTGTAGATACGCAGTATTTT

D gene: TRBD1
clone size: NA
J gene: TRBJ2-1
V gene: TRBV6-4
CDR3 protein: CASSPRGTGTWNEQFF
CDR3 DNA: TGTGCCAGCAGTCCCAGGGGGACAGGGACCTGGAATGAGCAGTTCTTC

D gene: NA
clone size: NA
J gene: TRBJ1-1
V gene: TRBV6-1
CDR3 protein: CAIRTGEGWNTEAFF
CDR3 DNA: TGTGCCATACGAACAGGTGAGGGTTGGAACACTGAAGCTTTCTTT

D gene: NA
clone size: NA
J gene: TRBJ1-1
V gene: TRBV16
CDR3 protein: CASSQSGVTRAFF
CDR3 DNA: TGTGCCAGCAGCCAATCGGGGGTAACAAGGGCTTTCTTT

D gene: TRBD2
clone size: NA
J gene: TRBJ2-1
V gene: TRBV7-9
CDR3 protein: CASSLTTLAGGLNEQFF
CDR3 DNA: TGTGCCAGCAGCTTAACAACCCTAGCGGGGGGGCTCAATGAGCAGTTCTTC

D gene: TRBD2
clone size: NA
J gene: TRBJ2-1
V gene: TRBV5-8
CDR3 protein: CASSLYRGVGEQFF
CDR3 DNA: TGTGCCAGCAGCTTGTATCGGGGGGTGGGTGAGCAGTTCTTC

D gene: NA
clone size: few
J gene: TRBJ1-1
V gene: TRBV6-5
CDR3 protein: CASSRTSQGNTEAFF
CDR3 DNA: TGTGCCAGCAGTAGAACATCACAGGGAAACACTGAAGCTTTCTTT

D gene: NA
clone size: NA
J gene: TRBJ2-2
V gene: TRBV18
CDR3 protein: CASSPQNTGELFF
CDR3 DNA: TGTGCCAGCTCACCCCAGAACACCGGGGAGCTGTTTTTT

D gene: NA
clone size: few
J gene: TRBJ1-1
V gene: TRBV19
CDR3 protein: CASSNFDSRGEAFF
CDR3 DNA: TGTGCCAGTAGTAATTTTGATTCCCGTGGGGAAGCTTTCTTT

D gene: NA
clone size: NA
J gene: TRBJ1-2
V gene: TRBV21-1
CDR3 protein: CASSSKPGLVYGYTF
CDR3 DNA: TGTGCCAGCAGCTCAAAGCCTGGTCTTGTCTATGGCTACACCTTC

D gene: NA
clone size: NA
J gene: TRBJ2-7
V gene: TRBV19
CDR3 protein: CASSIDTTGAYEQYF
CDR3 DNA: TGTGCCAGTAGTATAGATACCACAGGTGCCTACGAGCAGTACTTC

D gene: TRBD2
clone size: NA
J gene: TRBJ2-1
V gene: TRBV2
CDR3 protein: CASDPGLAGVHEQFF
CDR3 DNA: TGTGCCAGCGACCCGGGACTAGCGGGAGTCCATGAGCAGTTCTTC

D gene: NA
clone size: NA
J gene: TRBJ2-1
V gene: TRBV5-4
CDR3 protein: CASSLTDEQFF
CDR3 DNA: TGTGCCAGCAGCTTGACGGATGAGCAGTTCTTC

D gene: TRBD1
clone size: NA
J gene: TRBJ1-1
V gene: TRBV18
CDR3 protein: CASSPQTGGETEAFF
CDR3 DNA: TGTGCCAGCTCACCACAGACAGGGGGGGAAACTGAAGCTTTCTTT

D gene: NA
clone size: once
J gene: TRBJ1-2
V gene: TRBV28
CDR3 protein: CASSSSPGTNYGYTF
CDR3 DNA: TGTGCCAGCAGTTCCTCTCCCGGGACTAACTATGGCTACACCTTC

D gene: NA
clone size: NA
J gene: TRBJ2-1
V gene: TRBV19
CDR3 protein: CASSLGEPYNEQFF
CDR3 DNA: TGTGCCAGTAGCCTCGGGGAACCGTACAATGAGCAGTTCTTC

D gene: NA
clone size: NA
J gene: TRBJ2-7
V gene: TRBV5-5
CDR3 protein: CASSPLQRQAAEQYF
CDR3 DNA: TGTGCCAGCAGCCCACTGCAAAGACAGGCGGCCGAGCAGTACTTC

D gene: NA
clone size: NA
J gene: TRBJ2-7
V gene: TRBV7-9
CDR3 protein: CASTDSNTGTYEQYF
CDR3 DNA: TGTGCCAGCACCGACTCTAACACGGGGACCTACGAGCAGTACTTC

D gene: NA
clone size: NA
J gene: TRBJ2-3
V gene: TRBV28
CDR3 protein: CASSLRQDTDTQYF
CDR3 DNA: TGTGCCAGCAGCCTCCGACAGGACACAGATACGCAGTATTTT

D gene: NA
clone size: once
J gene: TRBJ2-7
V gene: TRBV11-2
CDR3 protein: CASSLVSGGRAHEQYF
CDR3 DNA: TGTGCCAGCAGCTTAGTCTCTGGGGGCAGGGCCCACGAGCAGTACTTC

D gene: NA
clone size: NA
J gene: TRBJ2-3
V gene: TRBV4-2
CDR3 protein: CASSPMGRGARTDTQYF
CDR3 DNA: TGTGCCAGCAGCCCCATGGGGCGCGGTGCTCGCACAGATACGCAGTATTTT

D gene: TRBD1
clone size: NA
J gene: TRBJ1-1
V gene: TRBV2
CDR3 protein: CASSDWGVGQGAEAFF
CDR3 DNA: TGTGCCAGCAGTGACTGGGGGGTTGGACAGGGGGCCGAAGCTTTCTTT

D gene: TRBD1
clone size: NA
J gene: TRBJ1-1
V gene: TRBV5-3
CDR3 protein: CARSSGQGRRTEAFF
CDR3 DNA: TGTGCCAGAAGCTCAGGACAGGGAAGGAGGACTGAAGCTTTCTTT

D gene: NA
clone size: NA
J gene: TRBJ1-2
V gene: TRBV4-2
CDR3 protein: CASSPDTANYGYTF
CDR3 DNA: TGTGCCAGCAGCCCCGACACAGCAAACTATGGCTACACCTTC

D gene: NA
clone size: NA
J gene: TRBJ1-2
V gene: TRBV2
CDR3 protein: CASSEHSYGYTF
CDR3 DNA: TGTGCCAGCAGTGAACACAGCTATGGCTACACCTTC

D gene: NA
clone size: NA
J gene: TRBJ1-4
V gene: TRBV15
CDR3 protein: CATSRGQGSEKLFF
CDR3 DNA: TGTGCCACCAGCAGAGGGCAGGGTAGTGAAAAACTGTTTTTT

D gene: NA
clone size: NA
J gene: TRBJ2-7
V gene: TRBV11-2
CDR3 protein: CASSPPGLYEQYF
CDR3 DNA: TGTGCCAGCAGCCCCCCGGGACTCTACGAGCAGTACTTC

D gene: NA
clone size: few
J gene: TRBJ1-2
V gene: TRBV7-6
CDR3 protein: CASSLGSSEGYTF
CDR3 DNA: TGTGCCAGCAGCTTGGGTTCATCGGAAGGCTACACCTTC

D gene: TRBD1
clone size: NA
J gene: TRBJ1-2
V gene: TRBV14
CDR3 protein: CASSPLQGAGGYTF
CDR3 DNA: TGTGCCAGCAGCCCCCTACAGGGGGCGGGAGGCTACACCTTC

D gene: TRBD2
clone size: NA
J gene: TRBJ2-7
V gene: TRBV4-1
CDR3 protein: CASSQNPPSGAQYEQYF
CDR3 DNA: TGCGCCAGCAGCCAAAACCCCCCTAGCGGAGCACAATACGAGCAGTACTTC

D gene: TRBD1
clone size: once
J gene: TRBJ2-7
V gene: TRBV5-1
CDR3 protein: CASSSPGTGKDEQYF
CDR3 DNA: TGCGCCAGCAGCTCCCCCGGGACAGGGAAGGACGAGCAGTACTTC

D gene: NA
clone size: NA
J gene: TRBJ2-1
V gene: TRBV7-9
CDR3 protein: CASSLAAYNEQFF
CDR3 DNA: TGTGCCAGCAGCTTAGCAGCATACAATGAGCAGTTCTTC

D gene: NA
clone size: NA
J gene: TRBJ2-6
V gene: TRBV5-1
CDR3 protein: CASSLAGGFSGANVLTF
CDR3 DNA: TGCGCCAGCAGCTTGGCTGGGGGCTTCTCTGGGGCCAACGTCCTGACTTTC

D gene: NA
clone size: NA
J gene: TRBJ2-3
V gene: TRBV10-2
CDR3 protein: CASSPVGITDTQYF
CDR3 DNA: TGCGCCAGCAGCCCGGTTGGGATCACAGATACGCAGTATTTT

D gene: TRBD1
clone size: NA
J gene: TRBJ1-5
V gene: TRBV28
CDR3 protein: CASSSTGRSQLGQPQHF
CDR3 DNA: TGTGCCAGCAGTTCGACAGGGAGGTCGCAACTGGGTCAGCCCCAGCATTTT

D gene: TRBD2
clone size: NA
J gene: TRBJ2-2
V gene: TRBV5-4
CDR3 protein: CASSLFRTSGEKNTGELFF
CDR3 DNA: TGTGCCAGCAGCTTGTTTCGGACTAGCGGGGAAAAGAACACCGGGGAGCTGTTTTTT

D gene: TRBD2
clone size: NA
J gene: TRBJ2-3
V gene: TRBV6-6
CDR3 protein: CASRKTSGGTDTQYF
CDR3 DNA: TGTGCCAGCAGAAAAACTAGCGGGGGGACAGATACGCAGTATTTT

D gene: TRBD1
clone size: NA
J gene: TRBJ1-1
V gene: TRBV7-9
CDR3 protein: CASSLQGRFAEAFF
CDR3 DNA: TGTGCCAGCAGCCTACAGGGGAGGTTCGCTGAAGCTTTCTTT

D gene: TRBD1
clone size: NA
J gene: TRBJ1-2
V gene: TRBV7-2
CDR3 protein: CASSLDEGQGGLGGYTF
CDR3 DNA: TGTGCCAGCAGCTTAGATGAAGGACAGGGTGGTCTCGGGGGCTACACCTTC

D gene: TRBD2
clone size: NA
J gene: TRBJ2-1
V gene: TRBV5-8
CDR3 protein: CASSSRTSGVSSYNEQFF
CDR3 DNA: TGTGCCAGCAGTTCCAGGACTAGCGGGGTGAGCTCCTACAATGAGCAGTTCTTC

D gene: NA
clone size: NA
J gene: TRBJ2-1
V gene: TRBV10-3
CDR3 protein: CAISDNNENEQFF
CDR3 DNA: TGTGCCATCAGTGATAATAATGAGAATGAGCAGTTCTTC

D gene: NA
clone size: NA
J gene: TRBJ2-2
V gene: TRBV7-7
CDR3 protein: CASSPKAAYTGELFF
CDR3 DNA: TGTGCTAGCAGCCCAAAGGCAGCATACACCGGGGAGCTGTTTTTT

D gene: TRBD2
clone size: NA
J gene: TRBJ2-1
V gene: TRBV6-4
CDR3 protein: CASSDLGTRPLNEQFF
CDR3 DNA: TGTGCCAGCAGTGACTTAGGGACTAGGCCTTTAAATGAGCAGTTCTTC

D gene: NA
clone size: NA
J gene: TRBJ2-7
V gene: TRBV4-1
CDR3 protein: CASSPQFSDGFSYEQYF
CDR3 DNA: TGCGCCAGCAGCCCGCAATTCTCGGACGGGTTCTCCTACGAGCAGTACTTC

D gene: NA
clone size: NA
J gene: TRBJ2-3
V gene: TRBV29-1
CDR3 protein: CSVEGLPPLGTQYF
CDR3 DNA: TGCAGCGTTGAAGGTCTCCCGCCCCTGGGTACGCAGTATTTT

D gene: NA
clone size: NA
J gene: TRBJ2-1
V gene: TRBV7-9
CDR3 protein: CASSSADNEQFF
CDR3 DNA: TGTGCCAGCAGCTCGGCCGACAATGAGCAGTTCTTC

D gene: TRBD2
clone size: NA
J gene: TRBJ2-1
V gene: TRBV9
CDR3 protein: CASRGLGLAGNEQFF
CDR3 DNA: TGTGCCAGCAGGGGACTCGGACTAGCGGGGAATGAGCAGTTCTTC

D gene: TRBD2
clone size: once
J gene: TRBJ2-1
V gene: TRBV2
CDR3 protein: CASTEASSGRQFF
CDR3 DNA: TGTGCCAGCACCGAGGCGTCTAGCGGGAGGCAGTTCTTC

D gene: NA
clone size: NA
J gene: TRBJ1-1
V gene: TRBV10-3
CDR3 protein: CAISESPLTLESTEAFF
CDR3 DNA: TGTGCCATCAGTGAGTCGCCCTTGACATTGGAGAGCACTGAAGCTTTCTTT

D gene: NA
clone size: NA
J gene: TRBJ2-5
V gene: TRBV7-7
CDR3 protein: CASSLSGGASQETQYF
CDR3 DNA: TGTGCTAGCAGCTTAAGTGGGGGGGCCTCCCAAGAGACCCAGTACTTC

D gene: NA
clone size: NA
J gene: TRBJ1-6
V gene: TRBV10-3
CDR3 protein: CAISPDNRVGLSPLHF
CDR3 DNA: TGTGCCATCAGTCCTGACAACAGGGTAGGACTTTCACCCCTCCACTTT

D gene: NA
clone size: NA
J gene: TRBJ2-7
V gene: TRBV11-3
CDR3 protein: CASSSRTWPYEQYF
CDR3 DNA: TGTGCCAGCAGCTCCCGGACGTGGCCCTACGAGCAGTACTTC

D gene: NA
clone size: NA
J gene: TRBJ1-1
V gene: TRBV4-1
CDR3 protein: CASSPRGGDTEAFF
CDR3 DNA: TGCGCCAGCAGCCCCCGGGGGGGGGACACTGAAGCTTTCTTT

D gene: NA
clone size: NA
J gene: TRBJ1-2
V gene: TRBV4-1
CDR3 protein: CASSRTGGRTNYGYTF
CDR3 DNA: TGCGCCAGCAGCAGGACCGGGGGGCGAACAAACTATGGCTACACCTTC

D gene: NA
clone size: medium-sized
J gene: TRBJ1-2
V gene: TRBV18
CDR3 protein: CASSPQGNTNYGYTF
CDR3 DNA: TGTGCCAGCTCACCACAAGGAAATACGAACTATGGCTACACCTTC

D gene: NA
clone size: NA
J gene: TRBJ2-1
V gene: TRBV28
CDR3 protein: CASSFGLQGRNEQFF
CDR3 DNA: TGTGCCAGCAGTTTCGGTTTACAGGGTCGAAATGAGCAGTTCTTC

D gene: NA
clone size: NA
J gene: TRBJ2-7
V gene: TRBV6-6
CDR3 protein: CASSYLAIHEQYF
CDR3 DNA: TGTGCCAGCAGTTACCTTGCGATCCACGAGCAGTACTTC

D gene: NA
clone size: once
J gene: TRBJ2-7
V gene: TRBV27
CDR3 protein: CASSQDGNYEQYF
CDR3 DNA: TGTGCCAGCAGCCAGGACGGGAACTACGAGCAGTACTTC